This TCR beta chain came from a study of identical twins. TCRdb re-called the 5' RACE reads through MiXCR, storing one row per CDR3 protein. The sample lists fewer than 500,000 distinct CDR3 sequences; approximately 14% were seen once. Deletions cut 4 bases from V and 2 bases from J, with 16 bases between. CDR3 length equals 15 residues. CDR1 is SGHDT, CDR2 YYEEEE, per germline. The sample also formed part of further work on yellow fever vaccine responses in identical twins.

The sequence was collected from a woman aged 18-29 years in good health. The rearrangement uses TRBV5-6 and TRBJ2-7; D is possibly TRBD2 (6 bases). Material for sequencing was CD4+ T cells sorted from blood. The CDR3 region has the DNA TGTGCCAGCAGCAGTGTTGGAGGGTGGACCTACGAGCAGTACTTC. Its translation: CASSSVGGWTYEQYF.